What follows describes a single T cell receptor beta chain. The data are from a study of blood T cell repertoires in COVID-19. In the study overall: Before being deemed recovered, Cohort 3 donors had two negative PCRs, clearance, or symptom resolution. Sources were T cells, B-cell-depleted T cells, or PBMCs; the material itself was cDNA or gDNA.

Sequenced by immunoSEQ multiplex PCR; TCRdb stores in-frame clones only, minus some. In the table there are 200,000 to 250,000 clones, 70% to 90% of which are singletons. Germline trimming cut 2 bases from V and 5 bases from J; bases unmatched to any gene: 5. The germline V gene has CDR1 MDHEN and CDR2 SYDVKM. The CDR3 is 14 amino acids. Self-reported history from a screening survey and questionnaire set each donor's cohort. The chain carries TRBV28 and TRBJ1-1; TRBD1 aligns across 7 bases. This sequence was found in a woman aged 45 to 65 in a cohort exposed to, infected with or recovered from COVID-19 (not recorded which). Sample: PBMCs or T cells enriched from blood (not recorded which). The CDR3 sequence: CASSLRGLRTEAFF. As DNA, the CDR3 is TGTGCCAGCAGTTTAAGGGGGCTGAGGACTGAAGCTTTCTTT.